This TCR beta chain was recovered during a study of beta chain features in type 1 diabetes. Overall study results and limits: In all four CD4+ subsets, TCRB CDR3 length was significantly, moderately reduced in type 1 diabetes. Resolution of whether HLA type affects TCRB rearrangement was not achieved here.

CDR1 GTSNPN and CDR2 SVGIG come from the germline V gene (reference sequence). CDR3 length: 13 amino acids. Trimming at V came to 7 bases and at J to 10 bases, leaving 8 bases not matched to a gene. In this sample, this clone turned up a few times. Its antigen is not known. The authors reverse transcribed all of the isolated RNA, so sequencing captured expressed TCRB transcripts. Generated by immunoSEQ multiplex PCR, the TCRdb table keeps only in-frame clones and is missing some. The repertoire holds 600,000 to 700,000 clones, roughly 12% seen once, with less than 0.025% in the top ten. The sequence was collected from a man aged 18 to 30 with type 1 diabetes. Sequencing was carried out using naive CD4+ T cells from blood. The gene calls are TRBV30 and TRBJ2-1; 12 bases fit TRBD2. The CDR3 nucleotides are TGTGCCTCGTCTAGCGGGGGGGCTGAGGAGCAGTTCTTC. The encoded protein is CASSSGGAEEQFF. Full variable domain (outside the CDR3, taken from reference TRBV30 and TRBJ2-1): SQTIHQWPATLVQPVGSPLSLECTVEGTSNPNLYWYRQAAGRGLQLLFYSVGIGQISSEVPQNLSASRPQDRQFILSSKKLLLSDSGFYLCASSSGGAEEQFFGPGTRLTVL.